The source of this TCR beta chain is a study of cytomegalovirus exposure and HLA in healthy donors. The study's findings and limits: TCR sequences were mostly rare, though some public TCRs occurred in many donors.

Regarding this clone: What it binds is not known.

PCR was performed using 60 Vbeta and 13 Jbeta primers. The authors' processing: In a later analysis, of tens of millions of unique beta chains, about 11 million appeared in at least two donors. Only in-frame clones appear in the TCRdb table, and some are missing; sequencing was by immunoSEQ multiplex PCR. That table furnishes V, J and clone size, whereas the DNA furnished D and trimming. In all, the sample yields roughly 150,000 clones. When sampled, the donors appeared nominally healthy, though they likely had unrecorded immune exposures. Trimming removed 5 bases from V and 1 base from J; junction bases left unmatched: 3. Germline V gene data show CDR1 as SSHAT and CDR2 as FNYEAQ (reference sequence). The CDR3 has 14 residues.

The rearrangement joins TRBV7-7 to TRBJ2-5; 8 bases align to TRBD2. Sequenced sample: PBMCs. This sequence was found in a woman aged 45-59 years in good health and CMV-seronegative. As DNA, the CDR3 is TGTGCCAGCAGCCCGGGGGGGGGCCAAGAGACCCAGTACTTC. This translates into CASSPGGGQETQYF.